This entry lists 27 T cell receptor beta chains sequenced from one sample in a study of blood T cell repertoires in COVID-19. Libraries were prepared by immunoSEQ multiplex PCR; TCRdb keeps only in-frame clonotypes and omits some of them. The data hold around 100,000 clones, with over 80% observed a single time. Material for sequencing was peripheral blood. These receptors were taken from a woman between 65 and 79 years old with acute or convalescent COVID-19.

The chain has TRBV9 and TRBJ2-1, with TRBD2 identical over 16 bases. Germline CDR1 is SGDLS and CDR2 is YYNGEE. The CDR3 is 16 residues long. Unmatched junction bases numbered 2, after V lost 3 bases and J lost 5 bases. CDR3 amino acids: CASSEGLAGGNNEQFF. CDR3 sequence (DNA): TGTGCCAGCAGCGAGGGACTAGCGGGAGGGAACAATGAGCAGTTCTTC. The variable domain in full, completed from reference TRBV9 and TRBJ2-1, reads DSGVTQTPKHLITATGQRVTLRCSPRSGDLSVYWYQQSLDQGLQFLIQYYNGEERAKGNILERFSAQQFPDLHSELNLSSLELGDSALYFCASSEGLAGGNNEQFFGPGTRLTVL.

The chain combines TRBV6-2 or TRBV6-3 with TRBJ1-6, with D maybe TRBD1 (5 bases). From germline, CDR1 is MNHEY and CDR2 SVGEGT. V lost 4 bases, J lost 7 bases, and 14 bases lay in between. The CDR3 is 15 amino acids. The CDR3 DNA reads as TGTGCCAGCAGTTGGGGGGGGTCTGGAAATTCACCCCTCCACTTT. It specifies CASSWGGSGNSPLHF.

This clone was counted only a few times. The rearrangement joins TRBV5-1 to TRBJ2-6; 7 nucleotides line up with TRBD1. Per the germline V gene, CDR1 is SGHRS and CDR2 is YFSETQ. The V segment lost 0 bases and the J segment 0 bases; nucleotides outside the gene matches: 6. This CDR3 is 18 amino acids long. The CDR3 nucleotides are TGCGCCAGCAGCTTGGTTGGACAGGCGCTCTCTGGGGCCAACGTCCTGACTTTC. Translated, it gives CASSLVGQALSGANVLTF.

V usage is TRBV6-5 and J usage is TRBJ2-7; the D is unclear. The germline V gene has CDR1 MNHEY and CDR2 SVGAGI. CDR3 size: 12 residues. The V and J ends lost 6 bases and 3 bases respectively, with 9 bases between them. The CDR3 sequence: CASRAGDYEQYF. The DNA of the CDR3 is TGTGCCAGCAGAGCCGGAGACTACGAGCAGTACTTC.

The gene calls are TRBV5-1 and TRBJ1-2; 10 bases agree with TRBD1. CDR1 is SGHRS and CDR2 is YFSETQ in the germline V gene. The CDR3 extends over 15 amino acids. Trimming at V came to 4 bases and at J to 3 bases, leaving 6 bases not matched to a gene. The DNA of the CDR3 is TGCGCCAGCAGCCCGACGACAGGGGGCGACTATGGCTACACCTTC. Translated, it gives CASSPTTGGDYGYTF.

The chain employs TRBV7-8 and TRBJ1-1; the match to TRBD1 covers 9 bases. Germline CDR1 and CDR2: SGHVS and FQNEAQ. The CDR3 totals 15 residues. After removal of 5 bases from V and 7 bases from J, the junction contained 11 bases not matched to a gene. The CDR3, as DNA: TGTGCCAGCAGCCAAGAACAGGGGGCCGGTTATGAAGCTTTCTTT. Translated, it gives CASSQEQGAGYEAFF.

The rearrangement joins TRBV25-1 to TRBJ1-2; 11 nucleotides line up with TRBD1. The CDR3 length is 16 residues. CDR1 MGHDK and CDR2 SYGVNS come from the germline V gene. V shed 6 bases, J shed 0 bases, and the junction held 6 bases outside the gene matches. The CDR3 sequence is CASRGTGGVTNYGYTF. The DNA of the CDR3 is TGTGCCAGCAGAGGGACAGGGGGGGTTACTAACTATGGCTACACCTTC.

The J gene is TRBJ2-3, the V gene TRBV21-1; the table's D gene call, TRBD2, was not cross checked with the DNA. TRBV21-1 is annotated as a pseudogene. This CDR3 comprises 14 residues. The CDR3 DNA sequence: TGTGCCACCTCTAGCGGGGCTAGCACAGATACGCAGTATTTT. Amino acids: CATSSGASTDTQYF.

This clone has a handful of counts. CDR3 protein: CASAAVPYNEQFF. CDR3 DNA: TGCGCCAGCGCCGCGGTGCCTTACAATGAGCAGTTCTTC. The chain carries TRBV10-2 and TRBJ2-1; D ambiguous. This CDR3 has 13 residues. The germline V gene encodes CDR1 WSHSY and CDR2 SAAADI. V was clipped by 8 bases and J by 4 bases, with 12 bases between them.

This chain links TRBV6-5 with TRBJ2-2, with D perhaps TRBD2 (6 bases). From germline, CDR1 is MNHEY and CDR2 SVGAGI. CDR3 length equals 13 residues. Trimming cost V 6 bases and J 1 base, with 6 bases left between them. The CDR3 nucleotides read TGTGCCAGCAGGGGGGGGAACACCGGGGAGCTGTTTTTT. Residues: CASRGGNTGELFF.

This clone was observed a few times. The chain links TRBV3-1 (or the pseudogene TRBV3-2) to TRBJ1-6; D is possibly TRBD1 (5 bases). This CDR3 is built from 14 residues. Germline V gene sequence: CDR1 LGHDT, CDR2 YNNKEL (reference sequence). V was clipped by 8 bases and J by 1 base, with 9 bases between them. The CDR3 region has the DNA TGTGCCAGCCGGGGGGAGTCCTATAATTCACCCCTCCACTTT. It specifies CASRGESYNSPLHF.

The V gene is TRBV14, the J gene TRBJ1-1; 7 positions match TRBD1. CDR1 and CDR2 (germline): SGHDN, FVKESK. The CDR3 loop spans 13 amino acids. V lost 5 bases and J lost 4; bases outside the gene matches: 4. The CDR3 nucleotides read TGTGCCAGCAGCGACAGGGCAGGCACTGAAGCTTTCTTT. It codes for CASSDRAGTEAFF.

V gene TRBV3-1 (or the pseudogene TRBV3-2) combines with J gene TRBJ2-3, with a weak D call TRBD2 (5 bases). The CDR3 consists of 17 residues. The germline V gene encodes CDR1 LGHDT and CDR2 YNNKEL (reference sequence). Deletions cut 1 base from V and 2 bases from J, with 16 bases between. The CDR3 sequence is CASSQGIAIGYTDTQYF. The CDR3, as DNA: TGTGCCAGCAGCCAAGGTATAGCGATCGGGTACACAGATACGCAGTATTTT.

The chain uses TRBV3-1 (or the pseudogene TRBV3-2) and TRBJ2-1; 7 bases fit TRBD2. The CDR3 covers 16 residues. The trim removed 1 base at V and 8 bases at J, leaving 11 bases unmatched. Germline loops: CDR1 LGHDT, CDR2 YNNKEL (reference sequence). This chain's CDR3 is CASSQGSGTFRDEQFF. Written as DNA, the CDR3 is TGTGCCAGCAGCCAAGGAAGCGGGACGTTTAGGGATGAGCAGTTCTTC.

This clone was observed once. The chain employs TRBV6-1 and TRBJ1-5, with TRBD1 identical over 8 bases. Looked up from germline, CDR1 is MNHNS and CDR2 is SASEGT. CDR3 length: 15 amino acids. V lost 2 bases and J lost 4; bases outside the gene matches: 4. The CDR3 sequence: CASSEWQGANQPQHF. The CDR3 DNA sequence: TGTGCCAGCAGTGAATGGCAGGGGGCTAATCAGCCCCAGCATTTT.

V is TRBV27 and J is TRBJ2-3; TRBD1 aligns across 7 bases. V shed 5 bases and J 2 bases; nucleotides not matched to a gene: 7. Germline CDR1 MNHEY, CDR2 SMNVEV (reference sequence). The CDR3 contains 15 residues. In DNA, the CDR3 is TGTGCCAGCAGTCCGCGAGGGGGCACCACAGATACGCAGTATTTT. Translated: CASSPRGGTTDTQYF.

As DNA, the CDR3 is TGTGCCAGCAGCCAAGTAGCGGGGAACACTGAAGCTTTCTTT. Translation: CASSQVAGNTEAFF. The gene calls are TRBV3-1 (or the pseudogene TRBV3-2) and TRBJ1-1; D call uncertain. V was cut by 1 base and J by 1 base, with 7 bases left in between. The CDR3 length is 14 residues. Germline V gene data show CDR1 as LGHDT and CDR2 as YNNKEL (reference sequence).

The chain is built from TRBV7-6 and TRBJ1-3; 7 bases agree with TRBD1. Unmatched junction bases numbered 12, after V lost 5 bases and J lost 8 bases. The germline CDR1 and CDR2 sequences are SGHVS and FNYEAQ. CDR3 length: 15 amino acids. Here the CDR3 DNA reads TGTGCCAGCAGCCGTTTACGAGACAGGGAGGACACCATATATTTT. It translates to CASSRLRDREDTIYF. The full variable domain, completed using reference TRBV7-6 and TRBJ1-3, is GAGVSQSPRYKVTKRGQDVALRCDPISGHVSLYWYRQALGQGPEFLTYFNYEAQQDKSGLPNDRFSAERPEGSISTLTIQRTEQRDSAMYRCASSRLRDREDTIYFGEGSWLTVV.

The chain employs TRBV5-4 and TRBJ1-1; 7 bases match TRBD1. In germline, CDR1 is SGHNT, CDR2 YYREEE (reference sequence). V was clipped by 1 base and J by 1 base; unmatched bases: 4. This CDR3 has 15 residues. Written as DNA, the CDR3 is TGTGCCAGCAGCTTGTCCCAGGGGGGGAACACTGAAGCTTTCTTT. This encodes CASSLSQGGNTEAFF.

This chain uses TRBV9 with TRBJ2-2, with 7 positions matching TRBD2. CDR1 is SGDLS and CDR2 is YYNGEE in the germline V gene. The CDR3 extends over 14 amino acids. Trimming removed 4 bases from V and 7 bases from J; junction bases left unmatched: 7. CDR3 coding DNA: TGTGCCAGCAGCCCCCGAAGCGGGATCGGGGAGCTGTTTTTT. Translated: CASSPRSGIGELFF.

The rearrangement joins TRBV6-5 to TRBJ1-2, with TRBD1 matching over 8 bases. The CDR3 loop spans 13 amino acids. The trim removed 6 bases at V and 8 bases at J, leaving 8 bases unmatched. Germline CDR1 MNHEY, CDR2 SVGAGI. CDR3 region: CASSRTGTGGYTF. As DNA, the CDR3 is TGTGCCAGCAGCCGGACAGGGACGGGGGGCTACACCTTC.

This chain connects TRBV5-4 to TRBJ1-1; 8 bases map to TRBD1. Germline V lookup: CDR1 SGHNT, CDR2 YYREEE (reference sequence). V shed 1 base and J 5 bases; nucleotides not matched to a gene: 4. The CDR3 is made up of 14 amino acids. The CDR3 region has the DNA TGTGCCAGCAGCTTGAAACAGGGGGATACTGAAGCTTTCTTT. Translated, it gives CASSLKQGDTEAFF. The whole variable domain, remainder taken from reference TRBV5-4 and TRBJ1-1, is ETGVTQSPTHLIKTRGQQVTLRCSSQSGHNTVSWYQQALGQGPQFIFQYYREEENGRGNFPPRFSGLQFPNYSSELNVNALELDDSALYLCASSLKQGDTEAFFGQGTRLTVV.

V is TRBV7-9 and J is TRBJ1-5, with 8 nucleotides matching TRBD1. CDR1 is SEHNR, CDR2 FQNEAQ, per germline (reference sequence). This CDR3 contains 15 residues. V shed 4 bases, J shed 2 bases, and the junction held 4 bases outside the gene matches. The DNA of the CDR3 is TGTGCCAGCAGCTACGAGGACAGGGGCAATCAGCCCCAGCATTTT. It codes for CASSYEDRGNQPQHF.

This clone occurred once. The DNA of the CDR3 is TGTGCCAGCAGTCTACCCCACCATAATTCACCCCTCCACTTT. As protein: CASSLPHHNSPLHF. This rearrangement joins TRBV6-5 to TRBJ1-6; D not certain. The germline V and J ends were trimmed by 5 bases and 5 bases, with 10 bases remaining between them. This CDR3 has 14 residues. CDR1 is MNHEY and CDR2 is SVGAGI in the germline V gene.

The chain uses TRBV11-3 and TRBJ2-5; 10 bases fit TRBD2. Germline CDR1 reads SGHNT; CDR2 reads YENEEA. J gave up 5 bases and V 5 bases, and 8 bases lay outside the gene matches. This CDR3 is 15 amino acids long. The CDR3 reads CASSLSGGAGETQYF. The CDR3 nucleotides are TGTGCCAGCAGCCTAAGCGGGGGGGCCGGGGAGACCCAGTACTTC.

This clone has only a few counts. The chain employs TRBV3-1 (or the pseudogene TRBV3-2) and TRBJ2-1; no firm D call. This CDR3 is 15 amino acids long. V was clipped by 1 base and J by 0 bases, with 7 bases between them. Germline V gene sequence: CDR1 LGHDT, CDR2 YNNKEL (reference sequence). CDR3 in amino acids: CASSQGWSSYNEQFF. The CDR3 nucleotides read TGTGCCAGCAGCCAAGGGTGGAGCTCCTACAATGAGCAGTTCTTC.

The rearrangement uses TRBV10-3 and TRBJ1-1, with TRBD1 matching over 7 bases. J gave up 1 base and V 7 bases, and 3 bases lay outside the gene matches. Germline CDR1 reads ENHRY; CDR2 reads SYGVKD. The CDR3 is 13 residues long. The CDR3 reads CAITGTANTEAFF. CDR3 bases: TGTGCCATCACCGGGACAGCGAACACTGAAGCTTTCTTT.